This entry lists 30 T cell receptor beta chains sequenced from one sample in a study of T cell changes during pregnancy in multiple sclerosis. The table came from immunoSEQ multiplex PCR; TCRdb's copy has only in-frame clones and leaves some out. The sample has fewer than 45,000 clones, roughly nine tenths seen once. The source was peripheral blood, collected in the third trimester of pregnancy. The receptor source for this set is a female donor in good health, enrolled as a control in a pregnancy study.

V gene TRBV7-2 combines with J gene TRBJ2-1; D call uncertain. This CDR3 is 13 amino acids long. The V end was cut by 5 bases, the J end by 6 bases, with 11 bases between. From germline, CDR1 is SGHTA and CDR2 FQGNSA. The CDR3 nucleotides read TGTGCCAGCAGCCCCCGCCCGCGCAATGAGCAGTTCTTC. This sequence encodes CASSPRPRNEQFF.

Details on this clone: Other DNA sequences in this sample translate to the same CDR3. The gene calls are TRBV5-1 and TRBJ1-1, with 7 nucleotides matching TRBD1. The germline gives CDR1 SGHRS, CDR2 YFSETQ. The V segment lost 4 bases and the J segment 1 base; nucleotides outside the gene matches: 7. The CDR3 extends over 15 amino acids. CDR3 in amino acids: CASSPLTGENTEAFF. The CDR3 DNA is TGCGCCAGCAGCCCGTTAACAGGGGAGAACACTGAAGCTTTCTTT.

This chain uses TRBV5-6 with TRBJ2-3, with TRBD1 matching 7 bases. This CDR3 has 15 amino acids. Germline assignment: CDR1 SGHDT and CDR2 YYEEEE. The V segment lost 2 bases and the J segment 1 base; nucleotides outside the gene matches: 4. The CDR3 protein is CASSFRDRRTDTQYF. The CDR3 nucleotides are TGTGCCAGCAGCTTTCGGGACAGACGCACAGATACGCAGTATTTT.

The gene calls are TRBV6-4 and TRBJ1-4; D is ambiguous. Germline CDR1 and CDR2: MRHNA and SNTAGT. The V and J ends lost 3 bases and 5 bases respectively, with 13 bases between them. The CDR3 spans 15 residues. The CDR3, as DNA: TGTGCCAGCAGTGAAGGAAACAGTCAAAATGAAAAACTGTTTTTT. Translating gives CASSEGNSQNEKLFF.

The V and J genes are TRBV29-1 and TRBJ1-2; D is ambiguous. The CDR3 is 10 amino acids. Germline-derived CDR1 and CDR2 are SQVTM and ANQGSEA. Trimming removed 1 base at V and 8 bases at J, with 5 bases between. The CDR3 loop is CSVEGGGYTF. CDR3 nucleotide sequence: TGCAGCGTTGAAGGCGGGGGCTACACCTTC.

V is TRBV27 and J is TRBJ1-2; D is uncertain. From germline, CDR1 is MNHEY and CDR2 SMNVEV (reference sequence). The CDR3 contains 15 residues. Deletions cut 2 bases from V and 6 bases from J, with 16 bases between. CDR3 region: CASSLDGNLLNGYTF. The CDR3, as DNA: TGTGCCAGCAGTTTAGACGGGAACCTGCTAAATGGCTACACCTTC.

This chain joins TRBV4-1 and TRBJ1-4; the D gene is possibly TRBD1 (6 bases). The V gene's germline CDR1 is MGHRA and CDR2 YSYEKL. The CDR3 extends over 16 amino acids. V lost 2 bases and J 4 bases, leaving 14 bases between the germline ends. DNA for the CDR3: TGCGCCAGCAGCCAACAATGGAACAGGGTTAATGAAAAACTGTTTTTT. Amino acid sequence: CASSQQWNRVNEKLFF.

The chain is built from TRBV10-2 and TRBJ2-2; TRBD2 matches 7 bases. The V segment lost 3 bases and the J segment 5 bases; nucleotides outside the gene matches: 6. CDR3 size: 15 residues. The V gene's germline CDR1 is WSHSY and CDR2 SAAADI. The CDR3 coding sequence is TGCGCCAGCAGTGAAAGGGGAGGGTTTACCGGGGAGCTGTTTTTT. It specifies CASSERGGFTGELFF.

A single count supports this clone. The rearrangement links TRBV27 to TRBJ1-3; D is unclear. This CDR3 spans 13 amino acids. Deletions cut 3 bases from V and 2 bases from J, with 5 bases between. Looked up from germline, CDR1 is MNHEY and CDR2 is SMNVEV (reference sequence). Here the CDR3 DNA reads TGTGCCAGCAGTTTGGGAGCTGGAAACACCATATATTTT. Its protein is CASSLGAGNTIYF.

J is TRBJ2-7 and V is TRBV28; maybe TRBD1 (6 bases). The V and J ends lost 2 bases and 6 bases respectively, with 8 bases between them. The CDR3 totals 12 residues. Per the germline V gene, CDR1 is MDHEN and CDR2 is SYDVKM. The CDR3 sequence is CASSLTGSEQYF. The CDR3 nucleotides read TGTGCCAGCAGTTTAACAGGGAGCGAGCAGTACTTC.

The genes are TRBV5-6 and TRBJ2-7, with 8 bases identical to TRBD1. Germline CDR1 and CDR2: SGHDT and YYEEEE. V lost 2 bases and J lost 2; bases outside the gene matches: 3. CDR3 length equals 14 residues. The CDR3 DNA follows: TGTGCCAGCAGCTTTGGGACAGGAACCTACGAGCAGTACTTC. Its translation is CASSFGTGTYEQYF.

This sequence joins TRBV27 and TRBJ2-5; 11 bases align to TRBD1. V lost 5 bases to trimming and J lost 3 bases; unmatched junction nucleotides: 8. This CDR3 has 16 amino acids. Germline V lookup: CDR1 MNHEY, CDR2 SMNVEV (reference sequence). The CDR3 is CASSPGDRGSEETQYF. DNA of the CDR3: TGTGCCAGCAGTCCGGGGGACAGGGGGAGCGAAGAGACCCAGTACTTC.

The rearrangement uses TRBV28 and TRBJ2-2; D is ambiguous. CDR1 is MDHEN, CDR2 SYDVKM, per germline. V was shortened by 4 bases and J by 0 bases, with 18 bases between the two germline ends. The CDR3 has 18 residues. The CDR3 loop is CASSSLSPGRANTGELFF. As DNA, the CDR3 is TGTGCCAGCAGTTCCCTATCGCCAGGCCGCGCGAACACCGGGGAGCTGTTTTTT.

For the CDR3, the DNA is TGTGCCAGCAGTTACTTGGACACACCGGTCCAGGATGGCTACACCTTC. Translation gives CASSYLDTPVQDGYTF. The chain joins TRBV6-6 to TRBJ1-2; a weak D match, TRBD1 (5 bases). Per germline, CDR1 MNHNY and CDR2 SVGAGI (reference sequence). V was shortened by 1 base and J by 6 bases, with 18 bases between the two germline ends. This CDR3 is built from 16 residues.

The chain employs TRBV7-8 and TRBJ1-4; 10 nucleotides align to TRBD1. The CDR3 consists of 16 residues. Trimming took 1 base from V and 8 from J; bases not matched to a gene: 7. In germline, CDR1 is SGHVS, CDR2 FQNEAQ. The DNA for the CDR3 is TGTGCCAGCAGCTTAGTGGGGACAGGGGCGGGGGAAAAACTGTTTTTT. Translating gives CASSLVGTGAGEKLFF. The entire variable domain, with the rest obtained from reference TRBV7-8 and TRBJ1-4, is as follows: GAGVSQSPRYKVAKRGQDVALRCDPISGHVSLFWYQQALGQGPEFLTYFQNEAQLDKSGLPSDRFFAERPEGSVSTLKIQRTQQEDSAVYLCASSLVGTGAGEKLFFGSGTQLSVL.

The chain employs TRBV28 and TRBJ1-1; 8 nucleotides align to TRBD1. After removal of 7 bases from V and 8 bases from J, the junction contained 3 bases not matched to a gene. The length of the CDR3 is 11 residues. Germline loops: CDR1 MDHEN, CDR2 SYDVKM. The CDR3 here is CASKRQGEAFF. The CDR3 DNA sequence: TGTGCCAGCAAGCGACAGGGGGAAGCTTTCTTT.

The rearrangement links TRBV4-2 to TRBJ2-2; 11 nucleotides align to TRBD2. V was pared by 1 base and J by 7 bases, with 8 bases of the junction left unmatched. Germline values: CDR1 LGHNA, CDR2 YNFKEQ. The CDR3 sequence is 17 residues long. The DNA of the CDR3 is TGTGCCAGCAGCCAAGTGCCGGGACTAGCGGACGACGGGGAGCTGTTTTTT. Its translation: CASSQVPGLADDGELFF.

In DNA, the CDR3 is TGTGCCAGCAGACCTGCGGTGGGCACAGATACGCAGTATTTT. It codes for CASRPAVGTDTQYF. V gene TRBV7-9 combines with J gene TRBJ2-3; D gene unclear. CDR3 size: 14 residues. Germline-derived CDR1 and CDR2 are SEHNR and FQNEAQ (reference sequence). Trimming pared 6 bases from V and 1 base from J, leaving 11 bases between.

This clone has only one observation. The rearrangement joins TRBV5-1 to TRBJ1-2, with TRBD1 identical over 11 bases. CDR1 and CDR2 from the germline V gene are SGHRS and YFSETQ. This CDR3 comprises 14 residues. The V gene end was trimmed by 2 bases and the J gene end by 4 bases; junction bases not matched to a gene: 1. DNA for the CDR3: TGCGCCAGCAGCTTCGGGACAGGGGGCTATGGCTACACCTTC. It codes for CASSFGTGGYGYTF.

Here the CDR3 reads CASSVGGSGNTIYF. DNA for the CDR3: TGTGCCAGCAGTGTAGGGGGATCTGGAAACACCATATATTTT. The chain joins TRBV28 to TRBJ1-3; tentative D call: TRBD1 (6 bases). Germline V gene data show CDR1 as MDHEN and CDR2 as SYDVKM. This CDR3 has 14 residues. V was shortened by 5 bases and J by 1 base, with 9 bases between the two germline ends. Variable domain in full (rest from reference TRBV28 and TRBJ1-3): DVKVTQSSRYLVKRTGEKVFLECVQDMDHENMFWYRQDPGLGLRLIYFSYDVKMKEKGDIPEGYSVSREKKERFSLILESASTNQTSMYLCASSVGGSGNTIYFGEGSWLTVV.

The chain combines TRBV19 with TRBJ1-1; TRBD1 matches 9 bases. Germline assignment: CDR1 LNHDA and CDR2 SQIVND (reference sequence). J was trimmed by 4 bases and V by 7 bases; bases with no gene match: 13. This CDR3 contains 16 residues. CDR3 coding DNA: TGTGCCAGTAACCACCCGGGACAGGGCGCGGCCACTGAAGCTTTCTTT. This translates into CASNHPGQGAATEAFF.

This chain uses TRBV6-1 with TRBJ1-2; D uncertain. V was clipped by 6 bases and J by 1 base, with 12 bases between them. Germline V gene lookup returns CDR1 MNHNS and CDR2 SASEGT. The CDR3 has 14 amino acids. The CDR3 DNA reads as TGTGCCAGCAGCTCAGGATACAGTAACTATGGCTACACCTTC. Protein product: CASSSGYSNYGYTF.

The chain uses TRBV5-4 and TRBJ2-7; 7 bases match TRBD1. V trimming: 4 bases; J trimming: 2 bases; junction bases outside the gene matches: 6. The germline V gene has CDR1 SGHNT and CDR2 YYREEE (reference sequence). This CDR3 region has 14 residues. This CDR3 is CASSIRQGTYEQYF. CDR3 nucleotide sequence: TGTGCCAGCAGCATACGACAGGGTACCTACGAGCAGTACTTC.

CDR3 in DNA: TGTGCCAGCAGCCGTGGAACGCGGGAGACCCAGTACTTC. It codes for CASSRGTRETQYF. This chain connects TRBV7-3 to TRBJ2-5; D gene ambiguous. Trimming took 5 bases from V and 5 from J, leaving 12 bases between them. CDR1 SGHTA and CDR2 FQGTGA come from the germline V gene. The CDR3 runs to 13 residues.

The chain couples TRBV4-3 to TRBJ1-1, with no clear D. Germline V gives CDR1 LGHNA, CDR2 YSLEER. Trimming removed 7 bases from V and 3 bases from J, with 15 bases in between. The CDR3 has 14 residues. DNA for the CDR3: TGCGCCAGCACCTTAAAACGGGGAGACACTGAAGCTTTCTTT. It yields the protein CASTLKRGDTEAFF.

The chain uses TRBV7-9 and TRBJ2-1; D gene uncertain. This CDR3 comprises 15 residues. V was shortened by 4 bases and J by 4 bases, with 14 bases between the two germline ends. Germline V gene lookup returns CDR1 SEHNR and CDR2 FQNEAQ (reference sequence). The CDR3 is CASSSRLERYNEQFF. The CDR3 DNA sequence: TGTGCCAGCAGCTCTCGACTGGAGAGGTACAATGAGCAGTTCTTC. The variable domain in full, completed from reference TRBV7-9 and TRBJ2-1, reads DTGVSQNPRHKITKRGQNVTFRCDPISEHNRLYWYRQTLGQGPEFLTYFQNEAQLEKSRLLSDRFSAERPKGSFSTLEIQRTEQGDSAMYLCASSSRLERYNEQFFGPGTRLTVL.

The chain carries TRBV19 and TRBJ2-2; 9 bases align to TRBD2. Trimming removed 5 bases from V and 5 bases from J; junction bases left unmatched: 9. Germline V CDR1 and CDR2: LNHDA, SQIVND (reference sequence). The CDR3 loop spans 16 amino acids. The chain's CDR3 is CASSPPGLANTGELFF. The CDR3 DNA follows: TGTGCCAGTAGTCCCCCGGGACTAGCTAATACCGGGGAGCTGTTTTTT.

This chain connects TRBV2 to TRBJ1-6, with 7 bases matching TRBD1. The germline V gene encodes CDR1 SNHLY and CDR2 FYNNEI. Trimming took 5 bases from V and 10 from J; bases not matched to a gene: 11. The CDR3 totals 15 residues. Here the CDR3 reads CASSHQGEVGSPLHF. The CDR3, as DNA: TGTGCCAGCAGTCATCAGGGGGAAGTGGGCTCACCCCTCCACTTT.

V is TRBV5-1 and J is TRBJ2-5; D gene uncertain. The germline V and J ends were trimmed by 0 bases and 1 base, with 7 bases remaining between them. The CDR3 covers 14 residues. Germline lookup yields CDR1 SGHRS and CDR2 YFSETQ. The CDR3 nucleotides read TGCGCCAGCAGCTTGGCAGATCTCCAAGAGACCCAGTACTTC. It translates to CASSLADLQETQYF.

With respect to this clone: In this CDR3 the conserved last residue, phenylalanine or tryptophan, is missing, so a read error is likely. The DNA is omitted, as the CDR3 cannot be located on it reliably, and the CDR3 follows TCRdb's listing. The J gene is TRBJ2-7, the V gene TRBV21-1; TRBD2, as called in the table, went unchecked against the DNA. TRBV21-1 is labeled a pseudogene. Termini included, the CDR3 measures 10 amino acids. The CDR3 sequence: CASSFHFPPS.